One and the same sample provided the 13 T cell receptor beta chains below, sequenced in a study of identical twins. TCRdb fed the 5' RACE reads into MiXCR, producing one record per CDR3 protein. The table records 460,000 or so distinct CDR3 sequences, 14% of them present only once. These data are also associated with another study on yellow fever vaccine responses in identical twins.

The sample comprised CD4+ T cells sorted from blood. The receptors shown here come from a woman aged 18-29 years in good health.

The J gene is TRBJ2-6, the V gene TRBV15; D is ambiguous. CDR3 length: 15 residues. V lost 1 base, J lost 3 bases, and 7 bases lay in between. The germline V gene encodes CDR1 LNHNV and CDR2 YYDKDF (reference sequence). Here the CDR3 reads CATSRGAGGANVLTF. In DNA form, the CDR3 reads TGTGCCACCAGCAGAGGTGCAGGTGGGGCCAACGTCCTGACTTTC.

The J gene is TRBJ2-3, the V gene TRBV7-2; 9 bases align to TRBD2. Germline V gives CDR1 SGHTA, CDR2 FQGNSA. Trimming at V came to 2 bases and at J to 1 base, leaving 4 bases not matched to a gene. The CDR3 runs 16 residues. The CDR3 protein is CASSLYRTSGTDTQYF. The CDR3 DNA reads as TGTGCCAGCAGCTTATATAGGACTAGCGGCACAGATACGCAGTATTTT.

As regards this clonotype: This CDR3 is missing its conserved last phenylalanine or tryptophan, likely due to a read error. This sequence joins TRBV25-1 and TRBJ2-6; no definite D call. The CDR3 loop spans 16 amino acids. Per the germline V gene, CDR1 is MGHDK and CDR2 is SYGVNS. V lost 3 bases, J lost 0 bases, and 9 bases lay in between. The CDR3 nucleotides are TGTGCCAGCAGTGAGCAAGGCCGCTCTGGGGCCAACGTCCTGACTCTC. Protein sequence: CASSEQGRSGANVLTL.

This clonotype was seen at least ten times. The chain has TRBV24-1 and TRBJ2-3; TRBD1 matches 10 bases. The CDR3 loop spans 15 amino acids. V was pared by 3 bases and J by 3 bases, with 2 bases of the junction left unmatched. The germline CDR1 and CDR2 sequences are KGHDR and SFDVKD. CDR3 sequence (DNA): TGTGCCACCAGTGATCCGGGACAGGGGACAGATACGCAGTATTTT. Translated, it gives CATSDPGQGTDTQYF.

CDR3 in amino acids: CASSESWPEGIVYEQYF. CDR3 coding DNA: TGTGCCAGCAGTGAAAGCTGGCCGGAGGGTATTGTCTACGAGCAGTACTTC. This chain joins TRBV6-1 and TRBJ2-7, with D perhaps matching TRBD2 (6 bases). Per germline, CDR1 MNHNS and CDR2 SASEGT. This CDR3 contains 17 residues. Trimming cost V 2 bases and J 3 bases, with 20 bases left between them.

The rearrangement links TRBV18 to TRBJ2-4; a possible D gene is TRBD1 (6 bases). Trimming took off 3 bases at V and 2 bases at J, with 17 bases between the two ends. From germline, CDR1 is KGHSH and CDR2 LQKENI. This CDR3 has 17 amino acids. CDR3 sequence: CASSPLPGVPPKNIQYF. CDR3 coding DNA: TGTGCCAGCTCACCTCTTCCAGGGGTACCCCCCAAAAACATTCAGTACTTC.

This clonotype was detected many times. The chain links TRBV5-1 to TRBJ2-2; the D gene could be TRBD1 or TRBD2 (5 bases each). The V and J ends lost 4 bases and 7 bases respectively, with 14 bases between them. This CDR3 contains 14 residues. Germline V gives CDR1 SGHRS, CDR2 YFSETQ. The CDR3 sequence: CASSPPGTDGELFF. The DNA of the CDR3 is TGCGCCAGCAGCCCCCCAGGGACCGACGGGGAGCTGTTTTTT.

V usage is TRBV28 and J usage is TRBJ1-1; D remains unclear. The CDR3 is made up of 10 amino acids. The V gene lost 3 bases and the J gene lost 8 bases, with 4 bases spanning the gap. The germline V gene encodes CDR1 MDHEN and CDR2 SYDVKM. The CDR3 region is CASSLGEAFF. For the CDR3, the DNA is TGTGCCAGCAGTTTGGGGGAAGCTTTCTTT.

This chain joins TRBV27 and TRBJ2-5; weak D call: TRBD1 (6 bases). The V end lost 4 bases, the J end lost 3 bases, and 15 bases lay between the germline ends. The CDR3 has 15 residues. Germline V CDR1 and CDR2: MNHEY, SMNVEV (reference sequence). CDR3 nucleotide sequence: TGTGCCAGCAGTTGGGCAGGGGCGTTCGAAGAGACCCAGTACTTC. This codes for CASSWAGAFEETQYF.

This clonotype has ten or more counts. The chain recombines TRBV5-1 with TRBJ2-7; D gene ambiguous. V was trimmed by 3 bases and J by 2 bases, leaving 12 bases between them. Germline V lookup: CDR1 SGHRS, CDR2 YFSETQ. The CDR3 runs to 14 residues. Written as DNA, the CDR3 is TGCGCCAGCAGCTACGAACCGTCAGCCTACGAGCAGTACTTC. Amino acids: CASSYEPSAYEQYF.

The V call is TRBV5-5, the J call TRBJ1-6; D is perhaps TRBD1 (6 bases). The CDR3 is made up of 15 amino acids. Trimming took 4 bases from V and 6 from J, leaving 14 bases between them. Germline V gene data show CDR1 as SGHKS and CDR2 as YYEKEE (reference sequence). This CDR3 reads CASSQTDRINSPLHF. The CDR3 DNA reads TGTGCCAGCAGCCAGACAGACAGGATTAATTCACCCCTCCACTTT. Based on the CDR3 plus reference TRBV5-5 and TRBJ1-6, the full variable domain is DAGVTQSPTHLIKTRGQQVTLRCSPISGHKSVSWYQQVLGQGPQFIFQYYEKEERGRGNFPDRFSARQFPNYSSELNVNALLLGDSALYLCASSQTDRINSPLHFGNGTRLTVT.

J is TRBJ2-2 and V is TRBV15, with D perhaps matching TRBD2 (5 bases). With 5 bases removed from V and 1 base from J, the gap between germline ends came to 8 bases. CDR3 length: 14 residues. The germline V gene has CDR1 LNHNV and CDR2 YYDKDF (reference sequence). The chain's CDR3 is CATSFGKNTGELFF. DNA for the CDR3: TGTGCCACCAGCTTCGGGAAGAACACCGGGGAGCTGTTTTTT.

The chain links TRBV7-2 to TRBJ2-5, with D unresolved. This CDR3 has 12 residues. Germline V CDR1 and CDR2: SGHTA, FQGNSA. V was cut by 5 bases and J by 5 bases, with 9 bases left in between. The CDR3 protein is CASSASRETQYF. The CDR3 DNA sequence: TGTGCCAGCAGCGCATCTAGGGAGACCCAGTACTTC.